This TCR beta chain derives from a study of siplizumab effects on memory and regulatory T cells (dated by TCRdb to the late 2010s). Context from the whole study: The effect of the anti-CD2 antibody siplizumab on alloreactive T-cell subsets was examined in allogeneic mixed lymphocyte reactions constructed from human PBMCs. Paper-wide results and their limitations: The cumulative frequency of alloreactive sequences that could be traced back to unstimulated CD4+ memory T cells was significantly reduced by siplizumab. The suppressive function of proliferating Tregs from siplizumab cultures was not functionally confirmed. For roughly 75-96% of proliferating CD4+ or CD8+ clones, no naive or memory phenotype could be assigned. Unstimulated naive T cells appeared more diverse than memory T cells, and naive cells seemed to contribute substantially to the alloresponse. Of the alloreactive CD4+ clones that could be mapped, the Treg-derived share averaged almost 70% with siplizumab compared with about 27% in control reactions. Because sequences at frequencies below about 10^-5 were poorly captured, only a minor fraction of alloreactive clones could be mapped back to unstimulated subsets.

Including cysteine and phenylalanine, the CDR3 has 12 amino acids. Only the CDR3 part of the read is kept: 36 bases, read in frame from the first base. At the junction V is shortened by 1 base and J by 9 bases, with 7 bases in between. CDR1 and CDR2 are drawn from the germline V gene: MGHRA, YSYEKL. As concerns this clone: What antigen it recognizes has not been identified. Nothing much larger sits one base from this clone, and base qualities are not available.

The library was generated by the immunoSEQ multiplex PCR assay. Some 100,000 TCR templates per sample were assayed by the deep sequencing platform. Genomic DNA extracted from sorted T cells was the material used for TCRbeta CDR3 sequencing. The authors processed their data as follows. The R programming language was used for clonal analysis of the TCRbeta CDR3 data. Alloreactive CD4+ and CD8+ clones were defined by comparing unstimulated samples with post-reaction CFSE-low samples. Alloreactive CD4+ clones were assigned to regulatory or non-regulatory origin by matching sequences to sorted unstimulated Treg and non-Treg repertoires. In TCRdb, the immuneACCESS table is reduced to in-frame sequences with V and J assigned. These tables do not hold every clone; where another copy was compared, an unresolved V gene accounts for under half, and the others remain unexplained. V and J calls and clone size are as listed in that table; D and trimming were resolved from the DNA. This sample gives tens of thousands of clones in total; under 95% of them show up just once. The ten largest clones capture over 5% of the sample.

Sorted unstimulated T cells and proliferating T cells recovered from mixed lymphocyte reactions underwent TCRbeta CDR3 sequencing. Fresh whole blood from over 8 HLA-typed healthy donors was used to isolate PBMCs. The chain couples TRBV4-1 to TRBJ2-1; the D segment may tentatively be TRBD1 or TRBD2, each giving 5 matched bases. The receptor's source is a human donor in good health. Sequenced material: CD8+ T cells sorted from blood. The nucleotides are TGCGCCAGCAGCCAAGTCGGGGCTGAGCAGTTCTTC. This codes for CASSQVGAEQFF.